These 27 T cell receptor beta chains were sequenced from one sample in a study of cytomegalovirus exposure and HLA in healthy donors. In the PCR, 60 Vbeta and 13 Jbeta primers were used. Sequencing used immunoSEQ multiplex PCR; TCRdb keeps in-frame clones, though not all of them. The sample records 72,000 or so clones, approximately 60% being singletons. Input material: PBMCs. These receptors all come from a woman in her forties or fifties in good health and CMV-seronegative.

This sequence joins TRBV7-2 and TRBJ2-7, with 8 bases fitting TRBD1. J was trimmed by 2 bases and V by 1 base; bases with no gene match: 4. The CDR3 spans 15 residues. Germline V gene sequence: CDR1 SGHTA, CDR2 FQGNSA. The CDR3 nucleotides are TGTGCCAGCAGCTTAGGACAGGGGAGGACCTACGAGCAGTACTTC. It specifies CASSLGQGRTYEQYF.

The genes are TRBV30 and TRBJ1-3; TRBD1 aligns across 7 bases. CDR3 size: 15 residues. Germline V gene sequence: CDR1 GTSNPN, CDR2 SVGIG (reference sequence). V gave up 1 base and J gave up 4 bases; unmatched junction bases: 7. CDR3 amino acids: CAWSAQGGYGNTIYF. In DNA form, the CDR3 reads TGTGCCTGGAGTGCCCAGGGGGGATACGGAAACACCATATATTTT. Supplemented by reference TRBV30 and TRBJ1-3, the full variable domain reads SQTIHQWPATLVQPVGSPLSLECTVEGTSNPNLYWYRQAAGRGLQLLFYSVGIGQISSEVPQNLSASRPQDRQFILSSKKLLLSDSGFYLCAWSAQGGYGNTIYFGEGSWLTVV.

The genes are TRBV29-1 and TRBJ2-3; no firm D call. Per germline, CDR1 SQVTM and CDR2 ANQGSEA. This CDR3 contains 12 residues. The V gene lost 2 bases and the J gene lost 2 bases, with 5 bases spanning the gap. CDR3: CSVEPVTDTQYF. The CDR3 nucleotides are TGCAGCGTTGAACCGGTCACAGATACGCAGTATTTT.

This clone was seen a handful of times. The chain is built from TRBV6-6 and TRBJ2-1, with 7 bases identical to TRBD1. CDR1 and CDR2 from the germline V gene are MNHNY and SVGAGI (reference sequence). The ends lost 4 bases at V and 4 bases at J; junction bases unmatched: 4. The CDR3 runs 14 residues. This CDR3 reads CASSSQGEYNEQFF. In DNA, the CDR3 is TGTGCCAGCAGTTCCCAGGGGGAATACAATGAGCAGTTCTTC.

This chain uses TRBV7-2 with TRBJ1-1, with 9 bases that match TRBD1. CDR1 is SGHTA, CDR2 FQGNSA, per germline. CDR3 size: 13 residues. Trimming took 5 bases from V and 10 from J; bases not matched to a gene: 8. The CDR3 here is CASSGTGGGGAFF. CDR3 nucleotide sequence: TGTGCCAGCAGCGGTACAGGGGGCGGGGGAGCTTTCTTT.

This chain joins TRBV5-1 and TRBJ2-5, with 9 bases matching TRBD1. This CDR3 spans 14 amino acids. With V trimmed by 4 bases and J by 5 bases, 6 bases remained unmatched. Germline values: CDR1 SGHRS, CDR2 YFSETQ. CDR3 region: CASSPDRGMETQYF. The CDR3 nucleotides are TGCGCCAGCAGCCCCGACAGGGGGATGGAGACCCAGTACTTC. Full variable domain (rest looked up from reference TRBV5-1 and TRBJ2-5): KAGVTQTPRYLIKTRGQQVTLSCSPISGHRSVSWYQQTPGQGLQFLFEYFSETQRNKGNFPGRFSGRQFSNSRSEMNVSTLELGDSALYLCASSPDRGMETQYFGPGTRLLVL.

The J gene is TRBJ2-6, the V gene TRBV7-3; 9 nucleotides match TRBD1. The junction had 5 bases not matched to a gene; V was cut back by 5 bases and J by 0 bases. Looked up from germline, CDR1 is SGHTA and CDR2 is FQGTGA. The CDR3 consists of 17 residues. The CDR3 nucleotides read TGTGCCAGCAGCGCACAGGGGGCCAACTCTGGGGCCAACGTCCTGACTTTC. Translated, it gives CASSAQGANSGANVLTF.

This chain's CDR3 is CASSLWDSREKLFF. The CDR3 nucleotides read TGTGCCAGCAGTTTATGGGACAGCCGGGAAAAACTGTTTTTT. The rearrangement uses TRBV28 and TRBJ1-4, with D possibly being TRBD1 (6 bases). Germline CDR1 MDHEN, CDR2 SYDVKM. V shed 0 bases and J shed 8 bases, with 10 bases lying between them. The CDR3 loop spans 14 amino acids. The whole variable domain, filled in from reference TRBV28 and TRBJ1-4, reads DVKVTQSSRYLVKRTGEKVFLECVQDMDHENMFWYRQDPGLGLRLIYFSYDVKMKEKGDIPEGYSVSREKKERFSLILESASTNQTSMYLCASSLWDSREKLFFGSGTQLSVL.

This rearrangement joins TRBV10-3 to TRBJ2-1, with 10 bases that match TRBD1. This CDR3 is built from 15 residues. V lost 5 bases to trimming and J lost 8 bases; unmatched junction nucleotides: 9. In germline, CDR1 is ENHRY, CDR2 SYGVKD. Written as DNA, the CDR3 is TGTGCCATCAGTCCCGGGACAGGGGTTGTGTATGAGCAGTTCTTC. Residues: CAISPGTGVVYEQFF.

The chain couples TRBV19 to TRBJ2-1, with 8 bases fitting TRBD2. The germline gives CDR1 LNHDA, CDR2 SQIVND (reference sequence). V shed 1 base and J 4 bases; nucleotides not matched to a gene: 3. The CDR3 is made up of 15 amino acids. CDR3 residues: CASSIAGGSYNEQFF. In DNA form, the CDR3 reads TGTGCCAGTAGTATAGCGGGAGGGTCATACAATGAGCAGTTCTTC.

This clone was counted only a few times. This chain links TRBV29-1 with TRBJ1-1; perhaps TRBD1 as D (6 bases). The V gene's germline CDR1 is SQVTM and CDR2 ANQGSEA. Trimming took 7 bases from V and 3 from J, leaving 18 bases between them. The CDR3 is 14 amino acids. CDR3 in DNA: TGCAGCGCTCTCGCCCGACAGGCCGACACTGAAGCTTTCTTT. Translating gives CSALARQADTEAFF. The full variable domain, completed using reference TRBV29-1 and TRBJ1-1, is SAVISQKPSRDICQRGTSLTIQCQVDSQVTMMFWYRQQPGQSLTLIATANQGSEATYESGFVIDKFPISRPNLTFSTLTVSNMSPEDSSIYLCSALARQADTEAFFGQGTRLTVV.

This chain links TRBV6-6 with TRBJ1-5; TRBD1 aligns across 10 bases. Germline lookup yields CDR1 MNHNY and CDR2 SVGAGI (reference sequence). This CDR3 has 14 residues. Trimming cost V 7 bases and J 6 bases; bases outside gene matches: 6. DNA for the CDR3: TGTGCCAGCATTGACCGGGACAGGGGTCAGCCCCAGCATTTT. Its translation is CASIDRDRGQPQHF.

This clone appeared a few times. The chain carries TRBV6-5 and TRBJ2-7, with TRBD1 matching over 10 bases. Germline V gene lookup returns CDR1 MNHEY and CDR2 SVGAGI. This CDR3 comprises 13 residues. With 5 bases clipped from V and 9 bases from J, the junction kept 7 bases outside the gene matches. For the CDR3, the DNA is TGTGCCAGCAGTGGGGACAGGGGAGCGGTGCAGTACTTC. This encodes CASSGDRGAVQYF.

This chain joins TRBV10-3 and TRBJ1-5, with a tentative D call TRBD1 (6 bases). This CDR3 contains 13 residues. Trimming cost V 4 bases and J 5 bases, with 9 bases left between them. The V gene's germline CDR1 is ENHRY and CDR2 SYGVKD. In DNA form, the CDR3 reads TGTGCCATCAGTGGGGCAGGGGATCAGCCCCAGCATTTT. Its translation: CAISGAGDQPQHF.

The rearrangement links TRBV6-6 to TRBJ1-5, with 8 bases matching TRBD1. There are 15 residues in the CDR3. Per germline, CDR1 MNHNY and CDR2 SVGAGI (reference sequence). V lost 7 bases to trimming and J lost 0 bases; unmatched junction nucleotides: 5. The CDR3 nucleotides read TGTGCCAGCACCTTACAGGGGGATAGCAATCAGCCCCAGCATTTT. Residues: CASTLQGDSNQPQHF.

The chain joins TRBV4-3 to TRBJ1-1, with D maybe TRBD1 (5 bases). The CDR3 is 17 residues long. The V gene lost 0 bases and the J gene lost 1 base, with 15 bases spanning the gap. The germline CDR1 and CDR2 sequences are LGHNA and YSLEER. The CDR3 sequence: CASSQDVRAGQNTEAFF. In DNA, the CDR3 is TGCGCCAGCAGCCAAGACGTTCGGGCAGGGCAGAACACTGAAGCTTTCTTT.

The genes are TRBV28 and TRBJ2-1; 7 bases match TRBD2. CDR1 MDHEN and CDR2 SYDVKM come from the germline V gene. Trimming removed 7 bases from V and 5 bases from J; junction bases left unmatched: 8. CDR3 length: 14 residues. In DNA, the CDR3 is TGTGCCAGCACGATCCTGCGGGAGCACAATGAGCAGTTCTTC. This translates into CASTILREHNEQFF. The full variable domain, rest sourced from reference TRBV28 and TRBJ2-1, is DVKVTQSSRYLVKRTGEKVFLECVQDMDHENMFWYRQDPGLGLRLIYFSYDVKMKEKGDIPEGYSVSREKKERFSLILESASTNQTSMYLCASTILREHNEQFFGPGTRLTVL.

The CDR3 DNA reads TGCGCCAGCAGCTCAACTAGCGCAACCTACAATGAGCAGTTCTTC. It encodes CASSSTSATYNEQFF. This rearrangement joins TRBV5-1 to TRBJ2-1; TRBD2 matches 7 bases. This CDR3 has 15 amino acids. The germline V gene has CDR1 SGHRS and CDR2 YFSETQ. V dropped 3 bases and J dropped 2; count of bases not matched to a gene: 5.

This clone came up once. The chain uses TRBV28 and TRBJ1-2; 8 bases align to TRBD1. The CDR3 runs to 13 residues. V shed 6 bases, J shed 7 bases, and the junction held 7 bases outside the gene matches. Germline V gives CDR1 MDHEN, CDR2 SYDVKM. The CDR3 loop reads CASRSAGGLGYTF. DNA of the CDR3: TGTGCCAGCAGATCCGCAGGGGGCCTTGGCTACACCTTC.

This clone was detected only once. V usage is TRBV11-1 and J usage is TRBJ2-1; a possible D gene is TRBD1 (7 bases). CDR1 SGHAT and CDR2 FQDESV come from the germline V gene (reference sequence). The CDR3 spans 16 residues. Trimming pared 5 bases from V and 2 bases from J, leaving 16 bases between. The CDR3 loop is CASSPRQGGTYNEQFF. DNA for the CDR3: TGTGCCAGCAGCCCCCGACAGGGAGGAACCTACAATGAGCAGTTCTTC.

This rearrangement joins TRBV29-1 to TRBJ1-1, with unresolved D. Per germline, CDR1 SQVTM and CDR2 ANQGSEA. Deletions cut 4 bases from V and 3 bases from J, with 15 bases between. This CDR3 has 14 amino acids. The CDR3 DNA is TGCAGCGTTGGAATAAACTGGGAGGACACTGAAGCTTTCTTT. Amino acid sequence: CSVGINWEDTEAFF.

The chain has TRBV4-2 and TRBJ1-4; possibly TRBD1 for D (5 bases). V shed 2 bases and J shed 2 bases, with 18 bases lying between them. Germline assignment: CDR1 LGHNA and CDR2 YNFKEQ. The CDR3 length is 18 residues. The chain's CDR3 is CASSQMGIGASTNEKLFF. CDR3 DNA: TGTGCCAGCAGCCAAATGGGGATTGGGGCTTCTACTAATGAAAAACTGTTTTTT.

CDR3 loop: CASSPRRTAITGELFF. The CDR3 DNA reads as TGTGCCAGCAGCCCAAGAAGGACAGCGATTACCGGGGAGCTGTTTTTT. This rearrangement joins TRBV7-6 to TRBJ2-2; TRBD1 is a possible D gene (6 bases). In germline, CDR1 is SGHVS, CDR2 FNYEAQ. The V end lost 5 bases, the J end lost 5 bases, and 18 bases lay between the germline ends. The CDR3 contains 16 residues.

V gene TRBV28 combines with J gene TRBJ1-3, with 8 bases lining up with TRBD1. Germline V lookup: CDR1 MDHEN, CDR2 SYDVKM. This CDR3 is 14 amino acids long. The V and J ends lost 6 bases and 8 bases, in that order; junction bases with no gene match: 9. The CDR3 bases are TGTGCCAGCAGCATCAGGGGGCGGTGGGACACCATATATTTT. Translated, it gives CASSIRGRWDTIYF.

This clone was detected only a few times. The chain links TRBV13 to TRBJ1-1; 12 nucleotides match TRBD1. The J segment lost 0 bases and the V segment lost 5 bases, leaving 7 bases of the junction unmatched. Germline CDR1 is PRHDT and CDR2 is FYEKMQ (reference sequence). This CDR3 region has 17 residues. CDR3 DNA sequence: TGTGCCAGCAGCGCCGTCCGGGACAGGGGGCTGAACACTGAAGCTTTCTTT. This gives the protein CASSAVRDRGLNTEAFF.

This chain joins TRBV6-5 and TRBJ2-5, with D maybe TRBD2 (6 bases). CDR3 length: 14 residues. Trimming removed 10 bases at V and 3 bases at J, with 18 bases between. Germline assignment: CDR1 MNHEY and CDR2 SVGAGI. DNA of the CDR3: TGTGCCACCTGGACCCGGGGGTTAAAAGAGACCCAGTACTTC. This codes for CATWTRGLKETQYF.

The J gene is TRBJ2-7, the V gene TRBV4-2; tentatively, D is TRBD2 (7 bases). V dropped 0 bases and J dropped 12 bases, with 21 bases sitting between them. Germline V gives CDR1 LGHNA, CDR2 YNFKEQ. This CDR3 has 15 amino acids. The CDR3 nucleotides read TGTGCCAGCAGCCAAGAGCGGGGGCGCGACCCCATGGTGTACTTC. Translated, it gives CASSQERGRDPMVYF.